This T cell receptor beta chain was captured by sequencing in a study of blood T cell repertoires in COVID-19. The wider study: Acute and convalescent COVID-19 specimens originated in the United States, Italy and Spain. T cells, B-cell-depleted T cells, or PBMCs supplied cDNA or gDNA.

CDR1 and CDR2 from the germline V gene are SGHRS and YFSETQ. This CDR3 is 13 amino acids long. With V trimmed by 4 bases and J by 2 bases, 2 bases remained unmatched. In the study's own analysis: Amplified reference gene primers provided the basis for estimating nucleated cell counts. Only in-frame clones appear in the TCRdb table, and some are missing; sequencing was by immunoSEQ multiplex PCR. V, J and clone size were drawn from that table, and D and trimming were deduced from the DNA. The repertoire holds roughly 80,000 clones, with approximately 83% as singletons. This clonotype was sampled from an elderly woman with acute or convalescent COVID-19. The rearrangement uses TRBV5-1 and TRBJ2-5, with 7 bases aligning to TRBD1. The sample consisted of peripheral blood. The CDR3 loop reads CASSQGQQETQYF. CDR3 in DNA: TGCGCCAGCAGCCAGGGACAGCAAGAGACCCAGTACTTC.